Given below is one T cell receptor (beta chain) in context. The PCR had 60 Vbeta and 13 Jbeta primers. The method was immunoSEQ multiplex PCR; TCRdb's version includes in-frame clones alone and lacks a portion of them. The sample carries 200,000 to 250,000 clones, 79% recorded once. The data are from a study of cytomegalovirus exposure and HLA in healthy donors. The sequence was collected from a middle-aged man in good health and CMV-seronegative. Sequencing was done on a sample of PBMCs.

CDR3: CASSAGGNFYEQYF. DNA of the CDR3: TGTGCCAGCAGTGCAGGGGGCAATTTCTACGAGCAGTACTTC. The rearrangement uses TRBV6-1 and TRBJ2-5; TRBD1 aligns across 8 bases. The J call could be wrong; TRBJ2-7 is a better fit for the DNA end. Germline V gene data show CDR1 as MNHNS and CDR2 as SASEGT. This CDR3 is built from 14 residues.